This T cell receptor beta chain appears in the sequencing data of a study of blood T cell repertoires in COVID-19. The V gene lost 5 bases and the J gene lost 0 bases, with 4 bases spanning the gap. Germline V lookup: CDR1 MNHEY, CDR2 SMNVEV (reference sequence). The CDR3 extends over 13 amino acids. Repertoires were generated with immunoSEQ multiplex PCR, while TCRdb's copy carries only in-frame clones and drops some. The sample yields some 150,000 clones, about nine tenths seen once. Specimen: peripheral blood. The source of this sequence is a man aged 50-59 years with active or convalescent COVID-19. V and J are TRBV27 and TRBJ2-2; D ambiguous. The CDR3 loop is CASSLTNTGELFF. CDR3 sequence (DNA): TGTGCCAGCAGTCTAACGAACACCGGGGAGCTGTTTTTT.